These 17 T cell receptor beta chains share one sample of origin, sequenced in a study of T cells in localized non-small cell lung cancer. Using immunoSEQ multiplex PCR, the repertoire was profiled, and TCRdb retains in-frame clones only, with some absent. The sample carries around 30,000 clones, approximately 86% recorded once. Sequenced material: peripheral blood, taken before any cancer treatment. These receptor sequences come from a male donor older than 55 with stage I lung adenocarcinoma.

The rearrangement joins TRBV30 to TRBJ2-5; TRBD1 might be the D (6 bases). The CDR3 consists of 18 residues. Germline V gene lookup returns CDR1 GTSNPN and CDR2 SVGIG (reference sequence). Deletions cut 2 bases from V and 7 bases from J, with 29 bases between. The CDR3 loop is CAWSTPGLRGHLSGTQYF. The CDR3 DNA reads TGTGCCTGGAGTACCCCCGGACTCCGGGGACACTTGTCTGGGACCCAGTACTTC. The full variable domain, with the rest looked up from reference TRBV30 and TRBJ2-5, is SQTIHQWPATLVQPVGSPLSLECTVEGTSNPNLYWYRQAAGRGLQLLFYSVGIGQISSEVPQNLSASRPQDRQFILSSKKLLLSDSGFYLCAWSTPGLRGHLSGTQYFGPGTRLLVL.

This clone appeared a single time. V is TRBV11-2 and J is TRBJ2-1; 10 bases map to TRBD1. Germline CDR1 is SGHAT and CDR2 is FQNNGV. The V and J ends lost 5 bases and 3 bases, in that order; junction bases with no gene match: 4. This CDR3 comprises 15 residues. The CDR3 loop is CASSRGTGDYNEQFF. The CDR3 nucleotides read TGTGCCAGCAGCCGCGGGACAGGGGACTACAATGAGCAGTTCTTC.

J is TRBJ1-1 and V is TRBV18, with a possible D match to TRBD1 (5 bases). Trimming cost V 8 bases and J 4 bases, with 23 bases left between them. The germline gives CDR1 KGHSH, CDR2 LQKENI. CDR3 size: 16 residues. Here the CDR3 reads CASLEILTGGSTEAFF. The CDR3 nucleotides read TGTGCCAGCCTTGAGATCCTAACGGGGGGGTCCACTGAAGCTTTCTTT.

The chain combines TRBV7-6 with TRBJ1-6; D remains unclear. The germline CDR1 and CDR2 sequences are SGHVS and FNYEAQ. V was cut by 5 bases and J by 7 bases, with 12 bases left in between. This CDR3 region has 14 residues. CDR3 loop: CASSPGRGNSPLHF. For the CDR3, the DNA is TGTGCCAGCAGCCCTGGACGGGGAAATTCACCCCTCCACTTT.

This chain uses TRBV5-1 with TRBJ2-5, with 11 bases lining up with TRBD2. The CDR3 is 17 amino acids. Germline lookup yields CDR1 SGHRS and CDR2 YFSETQ. J lost 4 bases, V lost 0 bases, and 8 bases had no gene match. Written as DNA, the CDR3 is TGCGCCAGCAGCTTGGGGGCGCTAGCGGGGGGCACAGAGACCCAGTACTTC. This codes for CASSLGALAGGTETQYF.

The rearrangement links TRBV27 to TRBJ1-6; no reliable D call. Germline CDR1 MNHEY, CDR2 SMNVEV (reference sequence). This CDR3 has 14 residues. V lost 2 bases and J 7 bases, leaving 9 bases between the germline ends. The CDR3 reads CASSLGLINSPLHF. CDR3 coding DNA: TGTGCCAGCAGTTTAGGACTGATAAATTCACCCCTCCACTTT.

V is TRBV30 and J is TRBJ2-5; 11 bases match TRBD2. Looked up from germline, CDR1 is GTSNPN and CDR2 is SVGIG (reference sequence). V shed 5 bases and J 4 bases; nucleotides not matched to a gene: 9. The CDR3 totals 15 residues. The CDR3 coding sequence is TGTGCCTGGTCGCTCCTTAGCGGGGGGGCAGAGACCCAGTACTTC. Its translation: CAWSLLSGGAETQYF.

The J gene is TRBJ2-7, the V gene TRBV11-2; TRBD2 matches 7 bases. Trimming cost V 1 base and J 3 bases; bases outside gene matches: 9. Per the germline V gene, CDR1 is SGHAT and CDR2 is FQNNGV. The CDR3 totals 16 residues. In nucleotides, the CDR3 is TGTGCCAGCAGCTTAGTATACTGGAGGGAGGGCTACGAGCAGTACTTC. Its translation is CASSLVYWREGYEQYF. The full variable domain, rest sourced from reference TRBV11-2 and TRBJ2-7, is EAGVAQSPRYKIIEKRQSVAFWCNPISGHATLYWYQQILGQGPKLLIQFQNNGVVDDSQLPKDRFSAERLKGVDSTLKIQPAKLEDSAVYLCASSLVYWREGYEQYFGPGTRLTVT.

The gene calls are TRBV28 and TRBJ1-2; the D is unclear. Deletions cut 2 bases from V and 7 bases from J, with 14 bases between. CDR1 is MDHEN, CDR2 SYDVKM, per germline. This CDR3 region has 14 residues. The CDR3 loop reads CASSLEIPLFGYTF. The CDR3 DNA is TGTGCCAGCAGTTTAGAGATTCCCCTTTTTGGCTACACCTTC.

The V and J genes are TRBV9 and TRBJ1-2, with 8 bases lining up with TRBD1. Per the germline V gene, CDR1 is SGDLS and CDR2 is YYNGEE. Trimming at V came to 0 bases and at J to 7 bases, leaving 11 bases not matched to a gene. This CDR3 spans 16 amino acids. The CDR3 loop is CASSVGGQGAMSGYTF. Written as DNA, the CDR3 is TGTGCCAGCAGCGTAGGCGGGCAGGGGGCAATGAGTGGCTACACCTTC.

The chain employs TRBV18 and TRBJ1-4, with D possibly TRBD1 on 6 matching bases. Germline V gene data show CDR1 as KGHSH and CDR2 as LQKENI. The CDR3 length is 15 residues. V was pared by 6 bases and J by 3 bases, with 14 bases between. DNA of the CDR3: TGTGCCAGCTCCGACCCGGGGGCGCCTAATGAAAAACTGTTTTTT. It is translated as CASSDPGAPNEKLFF.

The chain is built from TRBV7-2 and TRBJ2-5, with 9 bases fitting TRBD2. This CDR3 spans 16 amino acids. With V trimmed by 1 base and J by 4 bases, 7 bases remained unmatched. Germline V CDR1 and CDR2: SGHTA, FQGNSA. The CDR3 DNA reads as TGTGCCAGCAGCTTAGGAGCGGGGGGCCGTCTAGAGACCCAGTACTTC. Protein sequence: CASSLGAGGRLETQYF.

On this clone itself: The same CDR3 also results from other DNA sequences found in this sample. The genes are TRBV28 and TRBJ2-7; D not resolved. Germline V gene sequence: CDR1 MDHEN, CDR2 SYDVKM. The CDR3 contains 13 residues. The V end lost 9 bases, the J end lost 3 bases, and 15 bases lay between the germline ends. The CDR3 sequence is CASGTTSFYEQYF. Here the CDR3 DNA reads TGTGCCAGTGGCACGACCTCCTTCTACGAGCAGTACTTC.

The V gene is TRBV15, the J gene TRBJ2-1; 7 nucleotides agree with TRBD1. Germline-derived CDR1 and CDR2 are LNHNV and YYDKDF (reference sequence). J gave up 4 bases and V 6 bases, and 6 bases lay outside the gene matches. The CDR3 spans 14 residues. The CDR3 nucleotides read TGTGCCACCAGTCCCGGGACAGTGTACAATGAGCAGTTCTTC. Its translation: CATSPGTVYNEQFF.

The rearrangement uses TRBV18 and TRBJ1-1; D unclear. Trimming took 3 bases from V and 4 from J, leaving 15 bases between them. In germline, CDR1 is KGHSH, CDR2 LQKENI. CDR3 length equals 15 residues. The CDR3 region is CASSPGVAKSTEAFF. As DNA, the CDR3 is TGTGCCAGCTCACCGGGTGTGGCCAAGAGCACTGAAGCTTTCTTT.

This chain links TRBV19 with TRBJ1-2; D is ambiguous. This CDR3 has 13 amino acids. V was cut by 6 bases and J by 3 bases, with 11 bases left in between. Germline V CDR1 and CDR2: LNHDA, SQIVND (reference sequence). The CDR3 DNA reads as TGTGCCAGTAGGGCGGCGGATGACTATGGCTACACCTTC. This codes for CASRAADDYGYTF.

The chain employs TRBV2 and TRBJ1-6; 9 nucleotides line up with TRBD1. The CDR3 spans 16 residues. The V segment lost 8 bases and the J segment 6 bases; nucleotides outside the gene matches: 11. The V gene's germline CDR1 is SNHLY and CDR2 FYNNEI. The CDR3 DNA reads as TGTGCCAGCGGGTACGGGACAGGGCGTCGTAATTCACCCCTCCACTTT. This codes for CASGYGTGRRNSPLHF. The variable domain in full, completed from reference TRBV2 and TRBJ1-6, reads EPEVTQTPSHQVTQMGQEVILRCVPISNHLYFYWYRQILGQKVEFLVSFYNNEISEKSEIFDDQFSVERPDGSNFTLKIRSTKLEDSAMYFCASGYGTGRRNSPLHFGNGTRLTVT.